This TCR beta chain came from a study of blood T cell repertoires in COVID-19. As for the study in general: Researchers got acute and convalescent COVID-19 samples from the United States, Italy and Spain. From T cells, B-cell-depleted T cells, or PBMCs came the material, which was cDNA or gDNA.

Only in-frame clones appear in the TCRdb table, and some are missing; sequencing was by immunoSEQ multiplex PCR. This table has over 130,000 clones, approximately 84% appearing once. In its sample, this clone was seen once. The specimen sequenced was peripheral blood. This TCR came from a woman aged 60-75 years with acute or convalescent COVID-19.

For the CDR3, the DNA is TGCAGTGCTACTGACAGTGAGAACACTGAAGCTTTCTTT. As protein: CSATDSENTEAFF. This sequence joins TRBV20-1 and TRBJ1-1; D is perhaps TRBD1 (5 bases). V was clipped by 4 bases and J by 1 base, with 10 bases between them. Germline V gene data show CDR1 as DFQATT and CDR2 as SNEGSKA (reference sequence). The CDR3 is 13 residues long.